The T cell receptor (beta chain) described here comes from a study of T-cell memory formation after mild COVID-19. TCRdb reprocessed the 5' RACE reads via MiXCR and lists one record per CDR3 protein. The sample yields approximately 500,000 distinct CDR3 sequences, more than 20% seen once. J was trimmed by 3 bases and V by 0 bases; bases with no gene match: 10. Per germline, CDR1 MNHEY and CDR2 SVGAGI. The CDR3 contains 18 residues. As to this clonotype: Its antigen is unidentified.

Study-level points and caveats: CD4/CD8 balance characterized clones contracting day 15 to 85, and CD4+ skew characterized later expanders.

Material: PBMCs or a T cell subset sorted from them (not recorded which). The chain joins TRBV6-5 to TRBJ2-7; 11 nucleotides agree with TRBD1. The source is an adult woman who had mild COVID-19 (a few samples of this study predate the infection). Cell type and time point are not known. The CDR3 coding sequence is TGTGCCAGCAGTTACTCGTTTGGGACAGGGGGGACCATCTACGAGCAGTACTTC. Translation: CASSYSFGTGGTIYEQYF.